The T cell receptor beta chain described here comes from a study of cytomegalovirus exposure and HLA in healthy donors. This clone has just one count. A multiplex PCR was run with 60 Vbeta primers and 13 Jbeta primers. Using immunoSEQ multiplex PCR, the repertoire was profiled, and TCRdb retains in-frame clones only, with some absent. The table includes roughly 73,000 clones, around 75% detected once. CDR3 size: 15 residues. The germline V gene has CDR1 GTSNPN and CDR2 SVGIG (reference sequence). The ends were cut back, 0 bases at V and 4 bases at J, with 13 bases in the middle. The TCR comes from a man aged 65 to 85 in good health and CMV-seronegative. Sequencing input: PBMCs. The J gene is TRBJ1-5, the V gene TRBV30, with D possibly being TRBD1 (5 bases). CDR3 nucleotides: TGTGCCTGGAGTGTACAGGCAGGGCAAAATCAGCCCCAGCATTTT. Its translation is CAWSVQAGQNQPQHF.